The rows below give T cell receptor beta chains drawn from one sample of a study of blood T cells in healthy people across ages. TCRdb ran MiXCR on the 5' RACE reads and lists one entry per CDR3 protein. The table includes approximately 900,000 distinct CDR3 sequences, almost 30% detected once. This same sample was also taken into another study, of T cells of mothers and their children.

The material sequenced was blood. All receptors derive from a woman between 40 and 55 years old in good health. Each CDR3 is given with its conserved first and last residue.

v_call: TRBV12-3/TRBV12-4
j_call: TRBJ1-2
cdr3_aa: CASSGRGSGLANYGYTF

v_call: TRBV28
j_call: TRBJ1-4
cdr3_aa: CASRGVGAGEKLFF

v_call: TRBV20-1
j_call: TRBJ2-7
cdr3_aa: CSARDNQGTSGRPSYEQYF

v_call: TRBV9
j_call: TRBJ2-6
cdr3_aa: CASSVGQAISGANVLTF

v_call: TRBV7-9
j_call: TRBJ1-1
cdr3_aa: CASTMGGTDMSTEAFF

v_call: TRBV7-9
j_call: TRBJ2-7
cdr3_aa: CASSPRGLGGHEQYF

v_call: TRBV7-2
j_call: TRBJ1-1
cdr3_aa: CASSLGGTGGANTEAFF

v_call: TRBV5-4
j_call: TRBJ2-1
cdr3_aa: CASSFVELADNEQFF

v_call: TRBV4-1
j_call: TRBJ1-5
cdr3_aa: CASSQDRGWTPNQPQHF

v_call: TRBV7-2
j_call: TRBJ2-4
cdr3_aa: CASRTLGQGPIQYF

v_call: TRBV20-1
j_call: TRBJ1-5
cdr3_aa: CSARVGALVPGQHF

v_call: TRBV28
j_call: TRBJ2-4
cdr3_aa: CASSLEEFREQYF

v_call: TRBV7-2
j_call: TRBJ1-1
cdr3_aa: CASSPRQGGWAEAFF

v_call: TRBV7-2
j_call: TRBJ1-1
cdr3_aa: CASRMQGGTEAFF

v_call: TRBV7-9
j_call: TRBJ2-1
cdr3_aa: CASSLNTYSNNEQFF

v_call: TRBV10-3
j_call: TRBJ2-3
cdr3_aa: CAISESTGGAVDTQYF

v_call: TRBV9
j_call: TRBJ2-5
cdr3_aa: CASSEGLLAGGLQETQYF

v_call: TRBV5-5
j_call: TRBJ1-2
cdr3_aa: CASSLRPNSNYGYTF

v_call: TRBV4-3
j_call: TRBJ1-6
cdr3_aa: CASSQVGQRESPLHF

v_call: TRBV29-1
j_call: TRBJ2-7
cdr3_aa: CSVDKGNDYEQYF

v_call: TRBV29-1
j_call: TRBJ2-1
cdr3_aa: CSVAISADSYNERFF

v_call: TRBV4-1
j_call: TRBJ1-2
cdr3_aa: CASSHMGEGSHHGYTF

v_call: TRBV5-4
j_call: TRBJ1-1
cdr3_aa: CASSFERERNAFF

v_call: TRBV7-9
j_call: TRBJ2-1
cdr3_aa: CASSLAGQGYYNEQFF

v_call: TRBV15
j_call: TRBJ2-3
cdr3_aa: CATSRVASGATYSTDTQYF

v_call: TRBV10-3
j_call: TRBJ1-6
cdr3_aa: CAISDPSNSPLHF

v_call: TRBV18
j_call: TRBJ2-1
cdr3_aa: CASSPRGYEQFF

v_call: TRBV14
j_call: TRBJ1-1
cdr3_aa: CASSREENTEAFF

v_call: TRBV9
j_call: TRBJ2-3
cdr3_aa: CASSAGTASTDTQYF

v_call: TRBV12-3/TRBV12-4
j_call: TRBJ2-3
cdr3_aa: CASRRGGESTDTQYF

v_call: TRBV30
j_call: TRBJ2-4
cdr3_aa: CAWSYRGRSIQYF

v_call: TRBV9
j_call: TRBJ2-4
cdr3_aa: CASSVDSGMGSIQYF

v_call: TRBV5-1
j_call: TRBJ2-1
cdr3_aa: CASRAGTGLYNEQFF

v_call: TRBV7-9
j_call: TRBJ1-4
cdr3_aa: CVSSLSGEKLFF

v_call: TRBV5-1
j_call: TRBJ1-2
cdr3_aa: CASSAGNRGLGYTF

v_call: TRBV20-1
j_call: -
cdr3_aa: CSAVRGPRDYEQYF

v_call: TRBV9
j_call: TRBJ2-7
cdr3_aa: CASSAATGMSYDQYF

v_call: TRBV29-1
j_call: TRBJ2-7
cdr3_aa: CSVVLAGNSYEQYF

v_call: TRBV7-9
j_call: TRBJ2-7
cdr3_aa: CASSIPGQAAYEQYF

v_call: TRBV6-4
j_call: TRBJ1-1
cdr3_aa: CASSDSPGNTEAFF

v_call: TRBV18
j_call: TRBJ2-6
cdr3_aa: CASSGQSSGANVLTF

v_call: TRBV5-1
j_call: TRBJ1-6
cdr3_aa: CASSLERDNSPLHF

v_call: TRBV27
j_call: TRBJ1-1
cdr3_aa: CASSWGYNAEAFF

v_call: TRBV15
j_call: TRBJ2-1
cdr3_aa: CATSRQAISSYNEQFF

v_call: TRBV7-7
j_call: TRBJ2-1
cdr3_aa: CAGSHNRLPPYNEQFF

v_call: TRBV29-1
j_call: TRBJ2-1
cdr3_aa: CSVDGWLNSYNEQFF

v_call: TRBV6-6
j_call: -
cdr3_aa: CASSLPPGAAVDYEQYF

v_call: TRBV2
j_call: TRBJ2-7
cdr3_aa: CASSEGAGTIYEQYF

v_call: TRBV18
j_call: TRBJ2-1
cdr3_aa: CASSPDTGDYVYNEQFF

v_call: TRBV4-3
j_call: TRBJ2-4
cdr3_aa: CASSLTTRTGLYF

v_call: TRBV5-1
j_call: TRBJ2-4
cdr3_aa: CASSTNRQGAGKNIQYF